This TCR beta chain was identified during a study of post-analysis software for immune sequencing data (dated by TCRdb to the mid-2010s). About the full investigation: Recorded disease courses included relapsing-remitting, secondary progressive and progressive-relapsing multiple sclerosis, with some patients lacking subtype annotation. The patient repertoires were set against 10 to 11 previously published healthy control repertoires from donors whose ages ranged from roughly 6 to 27 years. A subset of samples was prepared in parallel using single-end sample barcoding, then pooled and co-amplified after Illumina adapter ligation.

TCR beta repertoires were profiled from peripheral blood of roughly 13 young patients with multiple sclerosis to demonstrate the VDJtools post-analysis software. The multiple sclerosis patients were children and adolescents between roughly 6 and 17 years of age. The library was built by means of PCR. The reads were generated on an Illumina HiSeq 2500. To reduce PCR and sequencing biases, unique molecular identifiers were incorporated into the TCR beta cDNA libraries. Some 500,000 cDNA molecules were obtained for every 1 to 10 million input T cells, so each molecule roughly corresponded to one T cell. The same protocol used for the earlier healthy control dataset was applied to prepare and sequence the patient libraries. Within a given batch, samples were prepared together, multiplexed and sequenced on the same HiSeq lane. On the authors' methods: MIGEC handled the raw barcoded reads, throwing out single-read molecular identifier groups before consensus assembly and CDR3 extraction. Clonotype tables were post-analysed with VDJtools, normalizing diversity by down-sampling all datasets to the smallest sample size. In repertoire overlap clustering, CDR3 amino acid sequences, but not nucleotide sequences, were matched to correct batch-related cross-sample contamination. TCRdb reran the public reads through fastp at Q25 and MiXCR, keeping productive beta chains. For every CDR3 protein sequence, its rows merge into one entry that carries the most common genes and DNA. These V and J calls are TCRdb output, not the study's own analysis. The sample table shows roughly 800,000 distinct CDR3 sequences, and more than 45% are seen once. Together, the top ten hold 4.9% of the sample.

Overall study outcomes, separate from this receptor: Direct clustering with F measure showed strong co-clustering of samples prepared in the same batch, prompting a batch-effect correction. The multiple sclerosis patient group was slightly younger than the control group. Significantly higher frequencies in patients than in controls were found for about 5 TRBV segments, including TRBV5-6, TRBV5-1 and TRBV20-1. Significantly lower normalized Chao1 diversity was found in multiple sclerosis patients than in controls, suggesting substantial peripheral T-cell clonal expansion.

A remark on this clonotype: Its antigen is currently not known. No much larger clonotype is one base removed from it; base qualities were not supplied.

The CDR3 sequence holds 14 residues, the cysteine and phenylalanine included. The read is trimmed to its CDR3 DNA, 42 bases read in frame from base 1. Per the germline V gene, SGDLS is the CDR1 and YYNGEE is the CDR2. V was cut back by 0 bases and J by 4 bases, leaving a gap of 11 bases between them. This receptor was taken from a girl between 10 and 17 years old with multiple sclerosis. Sequenced input: blood. The rearrangement joined TRBV9 to TRBJ2-7; the D gene identity is not certain. This receptor carries the CDR3 CASSVDVVGYEQYF. The bases read TGTGCCAGCAGCGTAGATGTGGTTGGGTACGAGCAGTACTTC.